What follows describes a single TCR beta chain. Its target antigen remains unknown. Base-call qualities are not available, and no considerably larger clone is one nucleotide away. This record belongs to a study of blood T cell repertoires in COVID-19 (dated by TCRdb to 2018 to 2021). Regarding the complete study: Collaborator samples came from the United States, Italy and Spain and covered acute and convalescent phases of COVID-19. The material from the prospective study consisted of cDNA or gDNA derived from T cells, B-cell-depleted T cells, or PBMCs. Deeply sampled blood TCRbeta repertoires from subjects exposed to, actively infected with, or recovered from COVID-19 were included in the dataset. A freely available public database, intended as a resource for researchers studying the immune response to SARS-CoV-2, is where the repertoires were released. Samples were obtained from the ongoing ImmuneRACE study (first 160 participants) and from 1,254 subjects provided by 6 global collaborators. Sample metadata almost always included a de-identified subject ID, COVID-19 status, age in years and sex. Where available, HLA class I and class II types were obtained from metadata supplied by the sample provider rather than from assay-based typing. What the authors observed across the whole study: How much clinical and demographic metadata was included differed by source and by participant, and the metadata was provided uncurated.

The CDR3 runs 15 amino acids, cysteine and phenylalanine included. Left in the record is the CDR3 DNA by itself, 45 bases read in frame from the first base. CDR1 and CDR2 are read off the germline V gene as SGDLS and YYNGEE. Trimming accounts for 4 bases at V and 1 base at J, while the number of junction bases matched to no gene is 4. Collaborating institutions collected whole blood in K2EDTA tubes following their own protocols. For TCRbeta analysis, collaborators shipped samples in one of three forms: frozen whole blood, isolated PBMCs, or DNA extracted from either of those sample types. TCRbeta CDR3 regions were amplified from genomic DNA by means of the immunoSEQ Assay, a bias-controlled multiplex PCR. In the source study's methods: Nucleated cell counts per sample were estimated from amplification of reference gene primers within the assay. To quantify the absolute abundance of each unique TCRbeta CDR3 rearrangement, sequence reads were collapsed and filtered. For each sample, productive Simpson clonality was calculated as the square root of Simpson's diversity index across productive rearrangements. Here the immuneACCESS table is served through TCRdb, limited to in-frame sequences with V and J called. Missing clones are a known gap in these copies; in checked studies unresolved V genes cover under half, and the rest lacks a known reason. V, J and clone size reflect that table, while D and trimming were determined from the DNA. The sample table records about 64,000 clones; 65% to 90% of these occur just once. Clones ranked in the top ten supply around 5.9% of the sample.

This clonotype was obtained from a woman in her sixties or seventies with acute or convalescent COVID-19. Recombination joined TRBV9 with TRBJ1-5, with 8 bases aligning to TRBD1. Material: peripheral blood. In nucleotide form, the sequence is TGTGCCAGCAGCCGGACAGGGAAAAGCAATCAGCCCCAGCATTTT. This sequence encodes CASSRTGKSNQPQHF.